This T cell receptor (beta chain) was sequenced in a study of cytotoxic CD8 clonotypes in ibrutinib-treated CLL. As for the study in general: Researchers reported about 10 relapsed/refractory and about 15 treatment-naive patients, about 17 of them IGHV unmutated. Mean yields were approximately 260,000 productive templates and some 90,000 productive rearrangements per sample. Partial response was seen in about 25 patients and complete response in 2; after median around 5.5 years, approximately 14 stayed remitted, about 12 progressed.

The CDR3 spans 14 residues. V lost 4 bases and J lost 10; bases outside the gene matches: 9. Germline values: CDR1 SGHTA, CDR2 FQGTGA. Findings of the study overall: The clonality rise at ibrutinib response reflected private clonotype expansion.

This clone has just a few counts. Its antigen remains unknown. Using immunoSEQ multiplex PCR, the repertoire was profiled, and TCRdb retains in-frame clones only, with some absent. The sample includes a few hundred thousand clones, 70% of them seen just once. This clonotype was sampled from a human donor with chronic lymphocytic leukemia. This chain uses TRBV7-3 with TRBJ2-1, with 8 nucleotides matching TRBD2. The sample was PBMCs, taken after 24 months of ibrutinib treatment. The CDR3 loop reads CASSSHTSGREQFF. The DNA of the CDR3 is TGTGCCAGCAGCTCGCATACTAGCGGAAGGGAGCAGTTCTTC.